These T cell receptor beta chains were read from a single sample in a study of blood T cell repertoires in COVID-19. Clones were sequenced by immunoSEQ multiplex PCR, and TCRdb holds only the in-frame ones, with some missing. The data show roughly 140,000 clones, over 75% seen once. Sample: peripheral blood. The receptors were sampled from an older woman with active COVID-19. Both conserved end residues are part of each CDR3. D genes are given only for firm matches. Size is stated for part of the rows, as once, few or many counts, or as a class when the clone is expanded.

d_call: -; v_call: TRBV28; clone_size: -; j_call: TRBJ2-3; cdr3_nt: TGTGCCAGCAGTTTATTGGGCAGCACAGATACGCAGTATTTT; cdr3_aa: CASSLLGSTDTQYF
d_call: TRBD2; v_call: TRBV5-6; clone_size: -; j_call: TRBJ2-7; cdr3_nt: TGTGCCAGCAGCTTGGCGACAGCGGGGTTCTACGAGCAGTACTTC; cdr3_aa: CASSLATAGFYEQYF
d_call: TRBD1; v_call: TRBV6-5; clone_size: -; j_call: TRBJ2-7; cdr3_nt: TGTGCCAGCAGGAAAACAGGGGGCCTAACCTACGAGCAGTACTTC; cdr3_aa: CASRKTGGLTYEQYF
d_call: -; v_call: TRBV19; clone_size: -; j_call: TRBJ1-5; cdr3_nt: TGTGCCAGTAGTCCAAGGGACGGACAGTTCAATCAGCCCCAGCATTTT; cdr3_aa: CASSPRDGQFNQPQHF
d_call: -; v_call: TRBV5-4; clone_size: once; j_call: TRBJ2-5; cdr3_nt: TGTGCCAGCAGCGGGAAACTAGCTTCGCGGCTCGAGACCCAGTACTTC; cdr3_aa: CASSGKLASRLETQYF
d_call: TRBD1; v_call: TRBV28; clone_size: -; j_call: TRBJ1-3; cdr3_nt: TGTGCCAGCAGTCAACCGGGACAGGGGGCCTACACCATATATTTT; cdr3_aa: CASSQPGQGAYTIYF
d_call: -; v_call: TRBV27; clone_size: -; j_call: TRBJ2-7; cdr3_nt: TGTGCCCAGGGGGGACAGTCTACCTACGAGCAGTACTTC; cdr3_aa: CAQGGQSTYEQYF
d_call: -; v_call: TRBV6-4; clone_size: -; j_call: TRBJ1-6; cdr3_nt: TGTGCCACCAGTCGAACTGCCAGGGGCAATAATTCACCCCTCCACTTT; cdr3_aa: CATSRTARGNNSPLHF
d_call: -; v_call: TRBV15; clone_size: -; j_call: TRBJ2-5; cdr3_nt: TGTGCCACCAGCAGAGATAGCTGGGTAGGTCAAGAGACCCAGTACTTC; cdr3_aa: CATSRDSWVGQETQYF
d_call: -; v_call: TRBV9; clone_size: -; j_call: TRBJ2-5; cdr3_nt: TGTGCCAGCACCTATGGACTGCAGAAAGAGACCCAGTACTTC; cdr3_aa: CASTYGLQKETQYF
d_call: -; v_call: TRBV21-1; clone_size: once; j_call: TRBJ1-1; cdr3_nt: TGTGCCAGCAGCAAATCAGGGGCAGGGGGTTCCACTGAAGCTTTCTTT; cdr3_aa: CASSKSGAGGSTEAFF